Sequencing of this TCR beta chain was carried out in a study of cytomegalovirus exposure and HLA in healthy donors. Study-level points and caveats: Rare TCR sequences predominated, though certain public TCRs were found in many donors.

This CDR3 has 16 amino acids. The V and J ends lost 1 base and 5 bases respectively, with 15 bases between them. CDR1 and CDR2 (germline): PRHDT, FYEKMQ (reference sequence). Profiled with immunoSEQ multiplex PCR; TCRdb holds only in-frame clones, not every one. The sample consists of some 140,000 clones, 75% to 90% of them appearing once. Of note for this clone: Its target is unknown.

Sequencing used PBMCs. This TCR was sampled from a woman in her twenties or thirties in good health and CMV-seropositive. The J gene is TRBJ2-1, the V gene TRBV13; D not certain. CDR3 nucleotide sequence: TGTGCCAGCAGCTTAGTTCCGGGTTTTAGAAACAATGAGCAGTTCTTC. Translated, it gives CASSLVPGFRNNEQFF.